This T cell receptor beta chain was documented in a study of T-cell reconstitution after alpha-beta-depleted transplantation in children (dated by TCRdb to the mid-2010s). Regarding the study in general: T-cell immune reconstitution after TCRalphabeta/CD19-depleted allogeneic hematopoietic cell transplantation in children was quantitatively tracked in the study by means of TCR repertoire profiling. Results the study describes overall, beyond this receptor: Over subsequent months, a decline in hyperexpanded clone frequencies was noted, and after one year, T-cell counts and TCRbeta diversity were mostly ascribed to newly produced T cells. In some patients, high TCRbeta diversity at day 60 was attributed to recipient T cells and intrathymic progenitors that had survived conditioning. The apparently early alphabetaT-cell count recovery about two months after transplant was reportedly dependent on only several hundred rapidly expanded clones derived from non-depleted graft cells.

Receptors were amplified or captured by PCR. Instrument on record: Illumina HiSeq 2500. To normalize quantification of the TCRbeta repertoire, the TCR libraries were built with molecular barcoding that relied on unique molecular identifiers. TCRdb applied fastp at Q25 and MiXCR to the public reads, then kept only in-frame beta chains. Every CDR3 protein is listed once, alongside the most common genes and DNA of its rows. The sample table holds approximately 650,000 distinct CDR3 sequences, of which around 13% were seen once. The ten largest clones add up to around 0.79% of the sample. Note on this clonotype: Which antigen it targets is not known. Base qualities are not provided; no much larger clone lies one nucleotide away.

The CDR3 goes from the cysteine to the phenylalanine over 14 residues. CDR3 DNA is the only sequence kept; it has 42 bases, read in frame from the first base. For CDR1 and CDR2, the germline V gene lists SGHRS and YFSETQ. The junction shows trimming of 4 bases on V and 5 bases on J, and the gene matches do not reach 4 bases of it. Reading the label with the study, this specimen's treatment or condition is: allogeneic hematopoietic cell transplantation with graft depleted of TCRalphabeta T cells and CD19 B cells. Transplant recipients were children who received TCRalphabeta/CD19-depleted allogeneic hematopoietic cell grafts.

This sequence originates from a girl aged 2 to 10 with congenital amegakaryocytic thrombocytopenia, due to receive a stem cell transplant. The sample was PBMCs, taken before TCRalphabeta/CD19-depleted stem cell transplant. The V and J segments used are TRBV5-1 and TRBJ2-2; the central 8 bases match TRBD1. The CDR3 reads as follows: CASSAGGQTGELFF. The sequence in DNA is TGCGCCAGCAGCGCAGGGGGCCAGACCGGGGAGCTGTTTTTT.